These 21 T cell receptor beta chains were sequenced from one sample in a study of blood T cell repertoires in COVID-19. The protocol was immunoSEQ multiplex PCR, while the TCRdb copy is restricted to in-frame clones and leaves out a portion. The table has about 300,000 clones, roughly 89% seen once. Sequencing was done on a sample of peripheral blood. The receptors shown here come from a woman between 25 and 40 years old with COVID-19, enrolled during active disease.

This rearrangement joins TRBV2 to TRBJ2-7, with TRBD2 matching over 7 bases. V dropped 3 bases and J dropped 6; count of bases not matched to a gene: 8. The CDR3 loop spans 14 amino acids. Germline V CDR1 and CDR2: SNHLY, FYNNEI. CDR3 bases: TGTGCCAGCAGTGATTTACTAGCGATAGGCGAGCAGTACGTC. It yields the protein CASSDLLAIGEQYV.

CDR3 nucleotide sequence: TGTGCCAGCAGCCCCGACAGGGCAATCAATCAGCCCCAGCATTTT. Protein: CASSPDRAINQPQHF. The chain links TRBV2 to TRBJ1-5, with 7 bases lining up with TRBD1. CDR1 is SNHLY, CDR2 FYNNEI, per germline. The CDR3 covers 15 residues. V was clipped by 6 bases and J by 3 bases; unmatched bases: 8.

The rearrangement joins TRBV4-2 to TRBJ2-2; 8 positions match TRBD2. The germline gives CDR1 LGHNA, CDR2 YNFKEQ. The CDR3 covers 18 residues. Losses at the gene ends were 3 bases for V and 0 bases for J; bases not matched to a gene: 9. CDR3 residues: CASSHPWPGGPNTGELFF. Written as DNA, the CDR3 is TGTGCCAGCAGCCACCCCTGGCCGGGGGGGCCGAACACCGGGGAGCTGTTTTTT.

The rearrangement uses TRBV5-1 and TRBJ2-1; D remains ambiguous. Trimming took 0 bases from V and 0 from J, leaving 7 bases between them. Per the germline V gene, CDR1 is SGHRS and CDR2 is YFSETQ. CDR3 size: 15 residues. The chain's CDR3 is CASSLGGFSYNEQFF. CDR3 coding DNA: TGCGCCAGCAGCTTGGGCGGATTCTCCTACAATGAGCAGTTCTTC.

This clone appeared once. The chain is built from TRBV18 and TRBJ1-1; tentatively, D is TRBD1 (5 bases). Trimming took off 0 bases at V and 5 bases at J, with 13 bases between the two ends. Germline assignment: CDR1 KGHSH and CDR2 LQKENI. The CDR3 totals 15 residues. This CDR3 is CASSPPSSGVTEAFF. The CDR3 DNA reads TGTGCCAGCTCACCACCGTCGTCGGGGGTAACTGAAGCTTTCTTT.

This rearrangement joins TRBV7-6 to TRBJ1-3; 7 positions agree with TRBD1. The CDR3 runs 16 residues. CDR1 SGHVS and CDR2 FNYEAQ come from the germline V gene. The V gene end was trimmed by 5 bases and the J gene end by 7 bases; junction bases not matched to a gene: 14. DNA for the CDR3: TGTGCCAGCAGCCGTGGGGGACAGTCGGCAGCTAACACCATATATTTT. Protein product: CASSRGGQSAANTIYF. Drawing the rest from reference TRBV7-6 and TRBJ1-3, the complete variable domain is GAGVSQSPRYKVTKRGQDVALRCDPISGHVSLYWYRQALGQGPEFLTYFNYEAQQDKSGLPNDRFSAERPEGSISTLTIQRTEQRDSAMYRCASSRGGQSAANTIYFGEGSWLTVV.

This clone was detected only once. The V gene is TRBV15, the J gene TRBJ1-5; 8 bases match TRBD1. Germline assignment: CDR1 LNHNV and CDR2 YYDKDF (reference sequence). Unmatched junction bases numbered 10, after V lost 3 bases and J lost 6 bases. The CDR3 loop spans 16 amino acids. DNA of the CDR3: TGTGCCACCAGCAGTGAGGGTGCAGGGGGCCGTCAGCCCCAGCATTTT. Translating gives CATSSEGAGGRQPQHF.

The CDR3 DNA follows: TGTGCCAGCAGTTACATCTCCTCCGGGAACACCATATATTTT. Translating it yields CASSYISSGNTIYF. The chain links TRBV6-6 to TRBJ1-3; D gene unclear. There are 14 residues in the CDR3. The ends were cut back, 2 bases at V and 7 bases at J, with 12 bases in the middle. Germline loops: CDR1 MNHNY, CDR2 SVGAGI (reference sequence).

In nucleotides, the CDR3 is TGTGCCAGCAGTAGACAGGGGTATGGCTACACCTTC. It specifies CASSRQGYGYTF. The chain has TRBV6-4 and TRBJ1-2; 8 positions match TRBD1. The germline CDR1 and CDR2 sequences are MRHNA and SNTAGT. V lost 5 bases and J lost 5; bases outside the gene matches: 1. CDR3 length: 12 amino acids.

The gene calls are TRBV6-6 and TRBJ2-5, with D uncertain. CDR1 is MNHNY, CDR2 SVGAGI, per germline (reference sequence). The V end was cut by 7 bases, the J end by 0 bases, with 3 bases between. There are 11 residues in the CDR3. The CDR3 coding sequence is TGTGCCAGCACAGACCAAGAGACCCAGTACTTC. This translates into CASTDQETQYF.

The chain combines TRBV5-5 with TRBJ2-7, with 8 nucleotides matching TRBD1. Trimming at V came to 4 bases and at J to 7 bases, leaving 7 bases not matched to a gene. The CDR3 consists of 13 residues. CDR1 is SGHKS, CDR2 YYEKEE, per germline (reference sequence). CDR3 DNA sequence: TGTGCCAGCAGCCTGACAGGGGCTGGGGAGCAGTACGTC. It codes for CASSLTGAGEQYV.

V is TRBV2 and J is TRBJ2-2, with 10 bases fitting TRBD2. Per germline, CDR1 SNHLY and CDR2 FYNNEI. The CDR3 consists of 15 residues. V was clipped by 2 bases and J by 4 bases; unmatched bases: 1. The CDR3 region has the DNA TGTGCCAGCAGTGAAAGGACTAGCGGCACCGGGGAGCTGTTTTTT. Amino acid sequence: CASSERTSGTGELFF. Variable domain in full (rest from reference TRBV2 and TRBJ2-2): EPEVTQTPSHQVTQMGQEVILRCVPISNHLYFYWYRQILGQKVEFLVSFYNNEISEKSEIFDDQFSVERPDGSNFTLKIRSTKLEDSAMYFCASSERTSGTGELFFGEGSRLTVL.

This rearrangement joins TRBV9 to TRBJ2-1, with D maybe TRBD2 (5 bases). Trimming removed 0 bases from V and 6 bases from J, with 13 bases in between. The CDR3 runs to 15 residues. Germline values: CDR1 SGDLS, CDR2 YYNGEE. CDR3 nucleotide sequence: TGTGCCAGCAGCGTAGAAGGTCGGGGAGTCAATGAGCAGTTCTTC. It yields the protein CASSVEGRGVNEQFF. Full variable domain (remainder filled in from reference TRBV9 and TRBJ2-1): DSGVTQTPKHLITATGQRVTLRCSPRSGDLSVYWYQQSLDQGLQFLIQYYNGEERAKGNILERFSAQQFPDLHSELNLSSLELGDSALYFCASSVEGRGVNEQFFGPGTRLTVL.

This chain connects TRBV29-1 to TRBJ2-5; D not certain. Germline-derived CDR1 and CDR2 are SQVTM and ANQGSEA. CDR3 size: 11 residues. The germline V and J ends were trimmed by 0 bases and 5 bases, with 4 bases remaining between them. The CDR3 DNA follows: TGCAGCGTTGAAGATCTGGAGACCCAGTACTTC. Translating it yields CSVEDLETQYF.

V is TRBV7-2 and J is TRBJ2-3; maybe TRBD1 (8 bases). Deletions cut 2 bases from V and 3 bases from J, with 12 bases between. The CDR3 is made up of 15 amino acids. Germline loops: CDR1 SGHTA, CDR2 FQGNSA. CDR3 sequence: CASSLRGDRTDTQYF. The CDR3 nucleotides are TGTGCCAGCAGCTTACGGGGGGACAGGACAGATACGCAGTATTTT.

This clone has just one count. The J gene is TRBJ1-4, the V gene TRBV28; TRBD1 might be the D (5 bases). The CDR3 runs to 14 residues. V was pared by 1 base and J by 6 bases, with 9 bases between. The germline CDR1 and CDR2 sequences are MDHEN and SYDVKM. The CDR3: CASSLSGGDEKLFF. DNA of the CDR3: TGTGCCAGCAGTTTATCGGGGGGGGATGAAAAACTGTTTTTT.

The chain has TRBV3-1 (or the pseudogene TRBV3-2) and TRBJ2-3, with TRBD2 matching over 9 bases. Germline V gene lookup returns CDR1 LGHDT and CDR2 YNNKEL (reference sequence). J gave up 6 bases and V 0 bases, and 10 bases lay outside the gene matches. This CDR3 has 17 amino acids. The CDR3 coding sequence is TGTGCCAGCAGCCAAGATCTGGTAGCGGGGGTTCCCGATACGCAGTATTTT. Translating it yields CASSQDLVAGVPDTQYF.

The genes are TRBV5-5 and TRBJ1-5; tentatively, D is TRBD1 (6 bases). Germline V gives CDR1 SGHKS, CDR2 YYEKEE (reference sequence). V lost 3 bases, J lost 6 bases, and 13 bases lay in between. The CDR3 spans 14 residues. CDR3 DNA: TGTGCCAGCAGCTCGGACAGAATCAGTCAGCCCCAGCATTTT. Encoded protein: CASSSDRISQPQHF.

V usage is TRBV9 and J usage is TRBJ1-5; 8 bases align to TRBD1. The CDR3 consists of 14 residues. Per the germline V gene, CDR1 is SGDLS and CDR2 is YYNGEE. J was trimmed by 7 bases and V by 2 bases; bases with no gene match: 5. The CDR3 loop reads CASSVAGGDQPQHF. The CDR3 nucleotides read TGTGCCAGCAGCGTCGCAGGGGGCGACCAGCCCCAGCATTTT.

The chain links TRBV28 to TRBJ2-5; TRBD2 aligns across 7 bases. V was clipped by 6 bases and J by 7 bases; unmatched bases: 8. Per germline, CDR1 MDHEN and CDR2 SYDVKM. CDR3 length: 13 amino acids. The CDR3 reads CASSPWTSGTQYF. The CDR3, as DNA: TGTGCCAGCAGCCCCTGGACTAGTGGGACCCAGTACTTC.

V and J are TRBV5-1 and TRBJ1-5, with D maybe TRBD1 (5 bases). Trimming removed 3 bases from V and 3 bases from J, with 10 bases in between. Germline V lookup: CDR1 SGHRS, CDR2 YFSETQ. The CDR3 runs 14 residues. The CDR3 DNA reads as TGCGCCAGCAGCTATGGACACGTCAATCAGCCCCAGCATTTT. Protein product: CASSYGHVNQPQHF. Full variable domain (remainder filled in from reference TRBV5-1 and TRBJ1-5): KAGVTQTPRYLIKTRGQQVTLSCSPISGHRSVSWYQQTPGQGLQFLFEYFSETQRNKGNFPGRFSGRQFSNSRSEMNVSTLELGDSALYLCASSYGHVNQPQHFGDGTRLSIL.